What follows are 32 T cell receptor beta chains derived from one specimen sequenced in a study of shared clonotypes between healthy human individuals. Clones were sequenced by immunoSEQ multiplex PCR, and TCRdb holds only the in-frame ones, with some missing. The sample consists of hundreds of thousands of clones, more than 70% of them appearing once. The sequencing input was memory CD4+ T cells sorted from blood. Subset meaning: CD45RA-negative fraction. These TCRs come from a woman in her 30s in good health.

This clone was detected once. The rearrangement uses TRBV13 and TRBJ1-4, with TRBD1 identical over 7 bases. Germline lookup yields CDR1 PRHDT and CDR2 FYEKMQ (reference sequence). Trimming at V came to 2 bases and at J to 7 bases, leaving 7 bases not matched to a gene. The CDR3 is made up of 15 amino acids. In DNA, the CDR3 is TGTGCCAGCAGCTTAAGGTTAGGGGGCTTTGAAAAACTGTTTTTT. This sequence encodes CASSLRLGGFEKLFF.

Notes on this clone: In the same sample, other DNA sequences code for this CDR3. The chain has TRBV4-1 and TRBJ2-1, with a tentative D call TRBD2 (5 bases). This CDR3 has 11 residues. V lost 3 bases and J 9 bases, leaving 6 bases between the germline ends. Germline V lookup: CDR1 MGHRA, CDR2 YSYEKL. The CDR3 protein is CASSHRGEQFF. The CDR3 DNA reads as TGCGCCAGCAGCCACCGGGGTGAGCAGTTCTTC.

This clone was picked up one time. This chain joins TRBV7-9 and TRBJ1-1, with 10 positions matching TRBD1. V lost 5 bases to trimming and J lost 6 bases; unmatched junction nucleotides: 6. Germline V CDR1 and CDR2: SEHNR, FQNEAQ (reference sequence). The CDR3 runs to 14 residues. In DNA form, the CDR3 reads TGTGCCAGCAGCACCGGGACAGGGGACCCTGAAGCTTTCTTT. As protein: CASSTGTGDPEAFF. Full variable domain (outside the CDR3, taken from reference TRBV7-9 and TRBJ1-1): DTGVSQNPRHKITKRGQNVTFRCDPISEHNRLYWYRQTLGQGPEFLTYFQNEAQLEKSRLLSDRFSAERPKGSFSTLEIQRTEQGDSAMYLCASSTGTGDPEAFFGQGTRLTVV.

The gene calls are TRBV5-6 and TRBJ1-1; D is uncertain. The V gene's germline CDR1 is SGHDT and CDR2 YYEEEE. V lost 0 bases, J lost 3 bases, and 6 bases lay in between. The CDR3 consists of 13 residues. CDR3 loop: CASSLAHDTEAFF. CDR3 sequence (DNA): TGTGCCAGCAGCTTGGCCCATGACACTGAAGCTTTCTTT. Variable domain in full (rest from reference TRBV5-6 and TRBJ1-1): DAGVTQSPTHLIKTRGQQVTLRCSPKSGHDTVSWYQQALGQGPQFIFQYYEEEERQRGNFPDRFSGHQFPNYSSELNVNALLLGDSALYLCASSLAHDTEAFFGQGTRLTVV.

In this sample, this clone turned up once. The chain links TRBV5-4 to TRBJ2-5; D call uncertain. Trimming took 4 bases from V and 5 from J, leaving 12 bases between them. The CDR3 has 13 residues. Germline V lookup: CDR1 SGHNT, CDR2 YYREEE (reference sequence). The CDR3 nucleotides read TGTGCCAGCAGCCCGGGTCGGGCGGAGACCCAGTACTTC. The encoded protein is CASSPGRAETQYF.

The chain recombines TRBV5-8 with TRBJ1-2, with a possible D match to TRBD1 (6 bases). V lost 3 bases to trimming and J lost 4 bases, with 13 bases between them. The CDR3 has 14 amino acids. CDR1 is SGHTS and CDR2 is YDEGEE in the germline V gene. CDR3 sequence: CASSYDRLSYGYTF. For the CDR3, the DNA is TGTGCCAGCAGCTACGACAGGTTAAGCTATGGCTACACCTTC.

A remark on this clone: Other nucleotide sequences from this sample produce the same CDR3. This sequence joins TRBV27 and TRBJ2-7, with D hard to call. The CDR3 spans 12 residues. Germline V gene lookup returns CDR1 MNHEY and CDR2 SMNVEV (reference sequence). V was trimmed by 4 bases and J by 3 bases, leaving 7 bases between them. As DNA, the CDR3 is TGTGCCAGCAGTTCTCAAGGCTACGAGCAGTACTTC. Translating it yields CASSSQGYEQYF.

The chain joins TRBV2 to TRBJ1-3, with D unclear. This CDR3 region has 14 residues. The V gene lost 4 bases and the J gene lost 3 bases, with 10 bases spanning the gap. In germline, CDR1 is SNHLY, CDR2 FYNNEI. CDR3 coding DNA: TGTGCCAGCAGTGGAGCAGTAAATGGAAACACCATATATTTT. The encoded protein is CASSGAVNGNTIYF.

The gene calls are TRBV11-2 and TRBJ1-1, with TRBD1 as a possible D gene (5 bases). V was shortened by 1 base and J by 8 bases, with 11 bases between the two germline ends. The CDR3 runs 13 residues. Germline CDR1 is SGHAT and CDR2 is FQNNGV. CDR3 nucleotide sequence: TGTGCCAGCAGCTTAGTGCGACAGTCAGAAGCTTTCTTT. This encodes CASSLVRQSEAFF.

The V call is TRBV30, the J call TRBJ2-3; possible D gene TRBD2, 6 bases. Germline CDR1 and CDR2: GTSNPN and SVGIG (reference sequence). V lost 3 bases to trimming and J lost 2 bases, with 12 bases between them. There are 14 residues in the CDR3. The CDR3 DNA reads TGTGCCTGGAGAGGGAGGAGGGCCACAGATACGCAGTATTTT. It yields the protein CAWRGRRATDTQYF.

A single count supports this clone. The chain employs TRBV7-6 and TRBJ2-3; TRBD2 might be the D (5 bases). The V and J ends lost 0 bases and 3 bases respectively, with 13 bases between them. CDR1 and CDR2 from the germline V gene are SGHVS and FNYEAQ. This CDR3 is built from 16 residues. The CDR3 DNA follows: TGTGCCAGCAGCTTAGCGCACGGCGGGCCGACAGATACGCAGTATTTT. This codes for CASSLAHGGPTDTQYF.

This clone was observed a single time. This sequence joins TRBV28 and TRBJ1-2, with TRBD1 identical over 9 bases. CDR3 length: 13 amino acids. The germline CDR1 and CDR2 sequences are MDHEN and SYDVKM. Unmatched junction bases numbered 8, after V lost 7 bases and J lost 8 bases. The CDR3 region has the DNA TGTGCCAGCATACGACAGGGGGAGGTGGGCTACACCTTC. It codes for CASIRQGEVGYTF.

This clone was detected only once. This sample also contains other DNA sequences that code for the same CDR3. J is TRBJ1-1 and V is TRBV5-1; TRBD1 might be the D (5 bases). Trimming removed 2 bases from V and 1 base from J, with 6 bases in between. The CDR3 has 13 residues. The germline V gene has CDR1 SGHRS and CDR2 YFSETQ. The CDR3 DNA is TGCGCCAGCAGCTTCCAGGGGAACACTGAAGCTTTCTTT. As protein: CASSFQGNTEAFF.

The chain couples TRBV5-1 to TRBJ1-2; tentative D call: TRBD1 (5 bases). With 0 bases removed from V and 3 bases from J, the gap between germline ends came to 9 bases. The CDR3 loop spans 14 amino acids. Germline V CDR1 and CDR2: SGHRS, YFSETQ. The CDR3 loop is CASSLAGRDYGYTF. CDR3 nucleotide sequence: TGCGCCAGCAGCTTGGCGGGCAGGGACTATGGCTACACCTTC.

The V gene is TRBV28, the J gene TRBJ2-7; TRBD2 matches at 7 bases. This CDR3 region has 14 residues. V lost 9 bases to trimming and J lost 4 bases; unmatched junction nucleotides: 12. CDR1 is MDHEN, CDR2 SYDVKM, per germline. The CDR3 bases are TGTGCCAGTGCCCTCCCTAGCGGTACTTACGAGCAGTACTTC. Encoded protein: CASALPSGTYEQYF.

This rearrangement joins TRBV2 to TRBJ1-2; D gene unclear. V lost 5 bases to trimming and J lost 4 bases, with 11 bases between them. The CDR3 runs 13 residues. Per the germline V gene, CDR1 is SNHLY and CDR2 is FYNNEI. The CDR3 bases are TGTGCCAGCAGTCGGACGGCCGTCTATGGCTACACCTTC. Translation: CASSRTAVYGYTF.

The V call is TRBV11-2, the J call TRBJ2-7; TRBD2 might be the D (6 bases). V dropped 5 bases and J dropped 2 bases, with 13 bases sitting between them. Germline V lookup: CDR1 SGHAT, CDR2 FQNNGV. The length of the CDR3 is 14 residues. The CDR3, as DNA: TGTGCCAGCAGCCCAGCGGGTAGTCCCTACGAGCAGTACTTC. This sequence encodes CASSPAGSPYEQYF.

For the CDR3, the DNA is TGTGCCAGCAGTGTCACTAGGAGCGCCGGGGAGCTGTTTTTT. Protein: CASSVTRSAGELFF. The chain carries TRBV2 and TRBJ2-2, with a possible D match to TRBD2 (5 bases). The V gene lost 4 bases and the J gene lost 6 bases, with 12 bases spanning the gap. Per germline, CDR1 SNHLY and CDR2 FYNNEI. This CDR3 contains 14 residues.

The rearrangement uses TRBV27 and TRBJ2-6; D not resolved. The V and J ends lost 1 base and 3 bases respectively, with 1 base between them. The CDR3 loop spans 13 amino acids. Germline V gene sequence: CDR1 MNHEY, CDR2 SMNVEV (reference sequence). CDR3 in amino acids: CASSLFGANVLTF. CDR3 coding DNA: TGTGCCAGCAGTTTATTTGGGGCCAACGTCCTGACTTTC.

The chain couples TRBV11-3 to TRBJ2-7, with TRBD2 identical over 7 bases. Germline trimming cut 5 bases from V and 7 bases from J; bases unmatched to any gene: 2. The CDR3 extends over 11 amino acids. CDR1 and CDR2 (germline): SGHNT, YENEEA. In DNA, the CDR3 is TGTGCCAGCAGCGGGGAGGGGGAGCAGTACTTC. Amino acids: CASSGEGEQYF.

The rearrangement joins TRBV28 to TRBJ1-5, with 8 bases identical to TRBD1. Losses at the gene ends were 3 bases for V and 0 bases for J; bases not matched to a gene: 4. The germline CDR1 and CDR2 sequences are MDHEN and SYDVKM. CDR3 size: 16 residues. DNA for the CDR3: TGTGCCAGCAGTTTTCAGGGGGCTAATAGCAATCAGCCCCAGCATTTT. It specifies CASSFQGANSNQPQHF.

As for this clone: The sample holds other DNA sequences that translate to the same CDR3. The chain is built from TRBV9 and TRBJ1-1; no clear D. Germline CDR1 is SGDLS and CDR2 is YYNGEE. The CDR3 is 14 residues long. V gave up 0 bases and J gave up 1 base, with 7 bases separating them. CDR3 sequence: CASSVGGSNTEAFF. The CDR3 DNA reads TGTGCCAGCAGCGTAGGGGGATCGAACACTGAAGCTTTCTTT.

Turning to this clone: Additional DNA sequences in this sample encode the identical CDR3. CDR3 sequence (DNA): TGTGCCAGCAGCCTACTAGCGGGGGGGAACACCGGGGAGCTGTTTTTT. The encoded protein is CASSLLAGGNTGELFF. The genes are TRBV11-2 and TRBJ2-2; 12 bases align to TRBD2. Germline CDR1 is SGHAT and CDR2 is FQNNGV. The J segment lost 1 base and the V segment lost 5 bases, leaving 2 bases of the junction unmatched. This CDR3 is built from 16 residues.

The chain links TRBV30 to TRBJ1-6; 7 bases align to TRBD1. The germline V gene encodes CDR1 GTSNPN and CDR2 SVGIG (reference sequence). V dropped 1 base and J dropped 6; count of bases not matched to a gene: 0. This CDR3 contains 13 residues. CDR3 residues: CAWSGDSNSPLHF. Written as DNA, the CDR3 is TGTGCCTGGAGTGGGGACAGTAATTCACCCCTCCACTTT.

The chain employs TRBV27 and TRBJ2-2; D remains unclear. CDR1 is MNHEY and CDR2 is SMNVEV in the germline V gene (reference sequence). This CDR3 has 14 residues. Deletions cut 2 bases from V and 1 base from J, with 5 bases between. CDR3 sequence (DNA): TGTGCCAGCAGTTTACGCTGGAACACCGGGGAGCTGTTTTTT. This gives the protein CASSLRWNTGELFF.

The chain has TRBV20-1 and TRBJ2-1; D not resolved. Trimming removed 0 bases from V and 15 bases from J, with 12 bases in between. Germline values: CDR1 DFQATT, CDR2 SNEGSKA (reference sequence). This CDR3 has 11 residues. This CDR3 is CSARDNPSRFF. CDR3 in DNA: TGCAGTGCTAGAGATAACCCTAGTAGGTTCTTC.

Only a few counts were recorded for this clone. The chain joins TRBV6-5 to TRBJ1-1; perhaps TRBD1 as D (5 bases). CDR3 length equals 14 residues. CDR1 is MNHEY, CDR2 SVGAGI, per germline. Trimming shortened V by 2 bases and J by 1 base, and 8 bases separated the two germline ends. In DNA form, the CDR3 reads TGTGCCAGCAGTTACGGACACTCGAACACTGAAGCTTTCTTT. Translating it yields CASSYGHSNTEAFF.

The chain employs TRBV5-1 and TRBJ2-1, with TRBD2 matching over 8 bases. This CDR3 is built from 14 residues. J gave up 5 bases and V 4 bases, and 5 bases lay outside the gene matches. Germline V gene lookup returns CDR1 SGHRS and CDR2 YFSETQ. In DNA form, the CDR3 reads TGCGCCAGCAGCCATCGACTAGCGAACAATGAGCAGTTCTTC. Translation: CASSHRLANNEQFF.

CDR3 loop: CASSFAGTGGGTDTQYF. The CDR3 region has the DNA TGTGCCAGCAGTTTTGCAGGGACAGGGGGCGGCACAGATACGCAGTATTTT. The chain recombines TRBV27 with TRBJ2-3; 12 bases agree with TRBD1. The CDR3 totals 17 residues. Germline CDR1 and CDR2: MNHEY and SMNVEV (reference sequence). The trim removed 3 bases at V and 1 base at J, leaving 5 bases unmatched.

V usage is TRBV28 and J usage is TRBJ1-3, with D uncertain. The CDR3 spans 14 residues. V shed 6 bases and J shed 0 bases, with 9 bases lying between them. Per germline, CDR1 MDHEN and CDR2 SYDVKM. The CDR3 region is CASRNLNSGNTIYF. CDR3 in DNA: TGTGCCAGCAGGAACCTCAACTCTGGAAACACCATATATTTT.

This chain connects TRBV7-2 to TRBJ2-1, with TRBD1 identical over 9 bases. Germline values: CDR1 SGHTA, CDR2 FQGNSA. Losses at the gene ends were 4 bases for V and 3 bases for J; bases not matched to a gene: 1. CDR3 size: 14 residues. In DNA, the CDR3 is TGTGCCAGCAGCTGGACAGGGGACTACAATGAGCAGTTCTTC. This translates into CASSWTGDYNEQFF.

As concerns this clone: Other DNA sequences in this specimen translate into the identical CDR3. This rearrangement joins TRBV19 to TRBJ1-1; D remains unclear. V was cut by 5 bases and J by 0 bases, with 4 bases left in between. CDR1 LNHDA and CDR2 SQIVND come from the germline V gene (reference sequence). The CDR3 spans 12 residues. The CDR3 DNA reads TGTGCCAGTAGTTTGATGAACACTGAAGCTTTCTTT. It translates to CASSLMNTEAFF.